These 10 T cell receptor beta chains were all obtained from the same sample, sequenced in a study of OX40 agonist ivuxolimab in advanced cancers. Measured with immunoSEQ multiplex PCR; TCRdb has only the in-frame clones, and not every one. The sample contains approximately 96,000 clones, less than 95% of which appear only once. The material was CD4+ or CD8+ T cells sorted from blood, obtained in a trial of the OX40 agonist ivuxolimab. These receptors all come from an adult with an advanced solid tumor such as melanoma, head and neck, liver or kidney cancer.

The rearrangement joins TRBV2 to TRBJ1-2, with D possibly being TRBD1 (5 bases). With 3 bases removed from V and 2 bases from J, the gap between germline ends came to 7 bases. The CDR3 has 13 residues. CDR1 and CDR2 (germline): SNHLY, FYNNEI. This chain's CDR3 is CASSEGQNYGYTF. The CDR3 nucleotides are TGTGCCAGCAGTGAGGGGCAAAACTATGGCTACACCTTC.

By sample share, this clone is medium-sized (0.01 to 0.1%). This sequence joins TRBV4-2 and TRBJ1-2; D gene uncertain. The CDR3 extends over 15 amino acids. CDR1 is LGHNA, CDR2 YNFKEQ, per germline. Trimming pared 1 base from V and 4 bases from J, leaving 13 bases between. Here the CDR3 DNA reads TGTGCCAGCAGCCAAGGAGGCGGGATTATCTATGGCTACACCTTC. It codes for CASSQGGGIIYGYTF.

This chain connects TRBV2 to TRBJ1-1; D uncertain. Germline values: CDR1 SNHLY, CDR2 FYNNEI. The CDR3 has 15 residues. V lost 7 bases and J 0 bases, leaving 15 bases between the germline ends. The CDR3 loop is CASMKRADLNTEAFF. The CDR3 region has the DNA TGTGCCAGCATGAAGCGCGCCGACTTGAACACTGAAGCTTTCTTT.

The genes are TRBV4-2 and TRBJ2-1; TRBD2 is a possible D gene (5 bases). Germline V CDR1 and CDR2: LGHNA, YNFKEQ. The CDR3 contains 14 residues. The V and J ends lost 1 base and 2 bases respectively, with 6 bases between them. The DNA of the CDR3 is TGTGCCAGCAGCCAAGCCGGGGCCTACAATGAGCAGTTCTTC. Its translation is CASSQAGAYNEQFF.

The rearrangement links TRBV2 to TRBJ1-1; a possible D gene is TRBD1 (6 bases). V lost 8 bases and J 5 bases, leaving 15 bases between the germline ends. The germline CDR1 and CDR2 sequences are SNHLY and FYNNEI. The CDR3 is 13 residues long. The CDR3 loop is CASLGGAWTEAFF. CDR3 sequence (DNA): TGTGCCAGCCTAGGGGGGGCATGGACTGAAGCTTTCTTT.

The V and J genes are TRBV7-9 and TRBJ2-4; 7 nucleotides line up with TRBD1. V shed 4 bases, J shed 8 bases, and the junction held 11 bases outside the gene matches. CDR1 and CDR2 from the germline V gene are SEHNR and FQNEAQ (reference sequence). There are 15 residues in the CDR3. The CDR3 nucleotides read TGTGCCAGCAGCTACGACCGGGACAGCAGTGACATTCAGTACTTC. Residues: CASSYDRDSSDIQYF.

The CDR3 sequence: CASSAQEGRTQYF. DNA for the CDR3: TGCGCCAGCAGCGCCCAGGAGGGGAGGACGCAGTATTTT. V is TRBV4-1 and J is TRBJ2-3; possibly TRBD2 for D (6 bases). The germline V gene has CDR1 MGHRA and CDR2 YSYEKL. The CDR3 length is 13 residues. Trimming pared 5 bases from V and 9 bases from J, leaving 15 bases between.

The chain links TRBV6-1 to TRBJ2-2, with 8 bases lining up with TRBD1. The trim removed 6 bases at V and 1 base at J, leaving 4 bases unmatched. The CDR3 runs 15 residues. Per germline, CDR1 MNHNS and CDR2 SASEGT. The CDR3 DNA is TGTGCCAGCAGAGCGACAGGGGTGAACACCGGGGAGCTGTTTTTT. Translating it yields CASRATGVNTGELFF.

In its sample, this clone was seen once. The CDR3 sequence: CASSLRGVSTEAFF. CDR3 bases: TGTGCCAGTAGTCTTAGGGGAGTGAGCACTGAAGCTTTCTTT. V gene TRBV19 combines with J gene TRBJ1-1; perhaps TRBD1 as D (5 bases). Trimming shortened V by 5 bases and J by 4 bases, and 14 bases separated the two germline ends. The CDR3 is 14 amino acids. Germline V lookup: CDR1 LNHDA, CDR2 SQIVND (reference sequence).

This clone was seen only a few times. CDR3 amino acids: CASSGVPRVDYTF. CDR3 nucleotide sequence: TGTGCCAGCAGTGGAGTCCCTCGCGTTGACTACACCTTC. V usage is TRBV2 and J usage is TRBJ1-2; D is unclear. The CDR3 is made up of 13 amino acids. CDR1 SNHLY and CDR2 FYNNEI come from the germline V gene. V was shortened by 4 bases and J by 10 bases, with 16 bases between the two germline ends.